Following are 30 T cell receptor beta chains from one sample sequenced in a study of cytomegalovirus exposure and HLA in healthy donors (dated by TCRdb to between 2016 and 2019). Libraries were built with the immunoSEQ multiplex PCR assay. The multiplex PCR relied on a mix of 60 forward primers for TCR Vbeta segments and 13 reverse primers for TCR Jbeta segments. TCRdb obtained this table from immuneACCESS and retained in-frame rearrangements with V and J assigned. These tables miss some clones; where compared with another copy, unresolved V genes account for less than half of the shortfall, and the remainder is unexplained. This sample holds roughly 180,000 clones; 80% to 85% were observed only once. The top ten clones comprise 0.95% to 1.3% of the sample. The sequencing input was PBMCs. Receptors were obtained from a man under 40 in good health and CMV-seronegative.

Regarding this clone: This same CDR3 is encoded by further DNA sequences in the sample. This chain connects TRBV29-1 to TRBJ1-1; no clear D gene. The CDR3 extends over 10 amino acids. Germline CDR1 SQVTM, CDR2 ANQGSEA. V was clipped by 3 bases and J by 6 bases, with 5 bases between them. For the CDR3, the DNA is TGCAGCGTTGACCGCGCTGAAGCTTTCTTT. Amino acid sequence: CSVDRAEAFF.

The chain carries TRBV7-6 and TRBJ1-1; D uncertain. The CDR3 covers 14 residues. Germline CDR1 and CDR2: SGHVS and FNYEAQ. The V and J ends lost 5 bases and 0 bases respectively, with 10 bases between them. CDR3 sequence (DNA): TGTGCCAGCAGCCCAAGTCGCGTGAACACTGAAGCTTTCTTT. Protein: CASSPSRVNTEAFF.

The V and J genes are TRBV19 and TRBJ1-5; 8 bases map to TRBD1. The CDR3 covers 15 residues. Germline V CDR1 and CDR2: LNHDA, SQIVND (reference sequence). Losses at the gene ends were 7 bases for V and 3 bases for J; bases not matched to a gene: 8. CDR3 sequence (DNA): TGTGCCAGTACCGCCGGCAGGGGGCCCAATCAGCCCCAGCATTTT. Its protein product is CASTAGRGPNQPQHF.

The rearrangement joins TRBV19 to TRBJ1-5; D might be TRBD1 (5 bases). Germline values: CDR1 LNHDA, CDR2 SQIVND (reference sequence). The CDR3 loop spans 17 amino acids. The V end was cut by 2 bases, the J end by 0 bases, with 14 bases between. CDR3 in amino acids: CASSIPHRKNSNQPQHF. In DNA, the CDR3 is TGTGCCAGTAGTATACCCCACAGGAAGAATAGCAATCAGCCCCAGCATTTT.

CDR3 in amino acids: CASSSTGPSGANVLTF. The CDR3 DNA reads as TGTGCCAGCAGCTCTACAGGCCCCTCTGGGGCCAACGTCCTGACTTTC. V is TRBV5-4 and J is TRBJ2-6, with TRBD1 as a possible D gene (5 bases). In germline, CDR1 is SGHNT, CDR2 YYREEE (reference sequence). This CDR3 contains 16 residues. Deletions cut 3 bases from V and 0 bases from J, with 10 bases between. The complete variable domain, with remaining parts taken from reference TRBV5-4 and TRBJ2-6, reads ETGVTQSPTHLIKTRGQQVTLRCSSQSGHNTVSWYQQALGQGPQFIFQYYREEENGRGNFPPRFSGLQFPNYSSELNVNALELDDSALYLCASSSTGPSGANVLTFGAGSRLTVL.

The chain has TRBV7-9 and TRBJ2-1; tentative D call: TRBD1 (6 bases). Germline-derived CDR1 and CDR2 are SEHNR and FQNEAQ (reference sequence). The V gene lost 6 bases and the J gene lost 3 bases, with 12 bases spanning the gap. This CDR3 contains 14 residues. The CDR3 region is CASRDQGNYNEQFF. DNA of the CDR3: TGTGCCAGCAGGGACCAGGGGAACTACAATGAGCAGTTCTTC.

V and J are TRBV7-3 and TRBJ1-1, with 8 bases that match TRBD1. V shed 1 base and J 5 bases; nucleotides not matched to a gene: 6. Germline V gene data show CDR1 as SGHTA and CDR2 as FQGTGA. The CDR3 has 15 residues. In DNA form, the CDR3 reads TGTGCCAGCAGCTTAAGTGTGACAGGGGCTACTGAAGCTTTCTTT. Translated: CASSLSVTGATEAFF.

The chain couples TRBV19 to TRBJ1-4; D not resolved. The CDR3 is 14 amino acids. Germline values: CDR1 LNHDA, CDR2 SQIVND (reference sequence). The germline V and J ends were trimmed by 3 bases and 8 bases, with 13 bases remaining between them. The CDR3 spells CASSMERKKEKLFF. Here the CDR3 DNA reads TGTGCCAGTAGTATGGAGAGGAAAAAAGAAAAACTGTTTTTT. Full variable domain (outside the CDR3, taken from reference TRBV19 and TRBJ1-4): DGGITQSPKYLFRKEGQNVTLSCEQNLNHDAMYWYRQDPGQGLRLIYYSQIVNDFQKGDIAEGYSVSREKKESFPLTVTSAQKNPTAFYLCASSMERKKEKLFFGSGTQLSVL.

The chain recombines TRBV10-1 with TRBJ2-2; 8 nucleotides agree with TRBD1. V gave up 3 bases and J gave up 6 bases; unmatched junction bases: 6. The CDR3 length is 15 residues. CDR1 is WNHNN and CDR2 is SYGVQD in the germline V gene (reference sequence). The CDR3 DNA is TGCGCCAGCAGTGATGGACAGGGTCGGTCCGGGGAGCTGTTTTTT. Its protein is CASSDGQGRSGELFF.

V and J are TRBV4-1 and TRBJ2-3; the D is unclear. CDR1 is MGHRA, CDR2 YSYEKL, per germline. Trimming left V 0 bases short and J 4 bases short, with 5 bases between. CDR3 length: 13 amino acids. CDR3 coding DNA: TGCGCCAGCAGCCAAGACAATGCAGATACGCAGTATTTT. Protein: CASSQDNADTQYF.

The genes are TRBV5-1 and TRBJ2-7; TRBD1 matches 8 bases. V lost 1 base, J lost 6 bases, and 9 bases stayed unmatched. Germline lookup yields CDR1 SGHRS and CDR2 YFSETQ. The CDR3 spans 15 residues. The DNA of the CDR3 is TGCGCCAGCAGCTTGAGAGGACAGGGTACAACCGAGCAGTACTTC. Translation: CASSLRGQGTTEQYF.

The CDR3 DNA reads TGTGCCAGCAGCGGGTGGGACAGGGGGAACACTGAAGCTTTCTTT. Amino acid sequence: CASSGWDRGNTEAFF. The rearrangement joins TRBV9 to TRBJ1-1, with TRBD1 identical over 10 bases. This CDR3 has 15 amino acids. V trimming: 3 bases; J trimming: 1 base; junction bases outside the gene matches: 3. CDR1 is SGDLS, CDR2 YYNGEE, per germline.

The rearrangement uses TRBV7-2 and TRBJ2-5, with 11 positions matching TRBD2. Per germline, CDR1 SGHTA and CDR2 FQGNSA. This CDR3 has 15 amino acids. V dropped 0 bases and J dropped 3; count of bases not matched to a gene: 0. CDR3 sequence: CASSLAGLAEETQYF. The DNA for the CDR3 is TGTGCCAGCAGCTTAGCGGGACTAGCGGAAGAGACCCAGTACTTC.

Here the CDR3 DNA reads TGTGCCAGCAGCGTCGGGCAGGGGGCGTTAGGGAACGAGCAGTACTTC. Protein: CASSVGQGALGNEQYF. This chain links TRBV9 with TRBJ2-7, with TRBD1 matching over 8 bases. CDR1 and CDR2 from the germline V gene are SGDLS and YYNGEE. V was clipped by 2 bases and J by 5 bases; unmatched bases: 12. This CDR3 region has 16 residues.

This CDR3 reads CASSRDRGRSEQYF. CDR3 nucleotide sequence: TGTGCCAGCAGCCGGGACAGGGGGAGAAGCGAGCAGTACTTC. The chain recombines TRBV27 with TRBJ2-7, with 11 bases lining up with TRBD1. The V gene's germline CDR1 is MNHEY and CDR2 SMNVEV (reference sequence). J lost 6 bases, V lost 6 bases, and 7 bases had no gene match. The CDR3 loop spans 14 amino acids.

CDR3 sequence (DNA): TGTGCCAGCACCCCCCGAGACAGGGGGCTGGCTAATGAAAAACTGTTTTTT. This translates into CASTPRDRGLANEKLFF. The V call is TRBV6-4, the J call TRBJ1-4; 10 bases match TRBD1. V lost 7 bases and J lost 3; bases outside the gene matches: 11. Germline loops: CDR1 MRHNA, CDR2 SNTAGT. The CDR3 extends over 17 amino acids.

The chain is built from TRBV4-1 and TRBJ2-1; tentatively, D is TRBD1 (5 bases). Germline V gene lookup returns CDR1 MGHRA and CDR2 YSYEKL. The CDR3 totals 14 residues. V dropped 2 bases and J dropped 10 bases, with 15 bases sitting between them. CDR3 loop: CASSQNQGFQEQFF. CDR3 bases: TGCGCCAGCAGCCAAAATCAGGGATTTCAGGAGCAGTTCTTC.

The CDR3 spells CASSQAGTDTYGYTF. In nucleotides, the CDR3 is TGCGCCAGCAGCCAAGCGGGGACAGACACGTATGGCTACACCTTC. V gene TRBV4-1 combines with J gene TRBJ1-2, with 7 bases identical to TRBD1. This CDR3 region has 15 residues. V lost 1 base, J lost 5 bases, and 7 bases stayed unmatched. Germline V gives CDR1 MGHRA, CDR2 YSYEKL.

This clone was counted only a few times. The chain joins TRBV6-5 to TRBJ1-2, with 7 bases lining up with TRBD1. The J segment lost 4 bases and the V segment lost 6 bases, leaving 5 bases of the junction unmatched. There are 13 residues in the CDR3. Germline CDR1 MNHEY, CDR2 SVGAGI. The CDR3 DNA sequence: TGTGCCAGCAGCGACAGGGTAGCCTATGGCTACACCTTC. It is translated as CASSDRVAYGYTF.

The chain employs TRBV10-1 and TRBJ1-1, with D perhaps TRBD1 (5 bases). The ends were cut back, 3 bases at V and 4 bases at J, with 9 bases in the middle. Germline V gives CDR1 WNHNN, CDR2 SYGVQD (reference sequence). CDR3 length equals 13 residues. Here the CDR3 reads CASSDRVGTEAFF. CDR3 bases: TGCGCCAGCAGTGACAGGGTTGGCACTGAAGCTTTCTTT.

Notes on this clone: A junction boundary mismatches the germline segment, possibly from a read error. The chain couples TRBV11-2 to TRBJ2-1; TRBD2 might be the D (6 bases). CDR1 is SGHAT, CDR2 FQNNGV, per germline. The CDR3 sequence is 12 residues long. The CDR3: CASSFGGAPGLF. The CDR3 coding sequence is TGTGCCAGCAGCTTCGGGGGAGCCCCGGGGCTCTTC.

The gene calls are TRBV18 and TRBJ1-5; 7 bases line up with TRBD1. The V gene end was trimmed by 3 bases and the J gene end by 6 bases; junction bases not matched to a gene: 5. The CDR3 has 14 residues. Germline loops: CDR1 KGHSH, CDR2 LQKENI. As DNA, the CDR3 is TGTGCCAGCTCACCTGGGACAGATCGTCAGCCCCAGCATTTT. Encoded protein: CASSPGTDRQPQHF.

This chain uses TRBV7-9 with TRBJ1-2; TRBD1 aligns across 8 bases. The V gene's germline CDR1 is SEHNR and CDR2 FQNEAQ (reference sequence). Trimming at V came to 3 bases and at J to 8 bases, leaving 20 bases not matched to a gene. The CDR3 contains 18 residues. DNA of the CDR3: TGTGCCAGCAGCTTGAGCAGGTGGACAGGGAGGGGAGAAGTAGGCTACACCTTC. It specifies CASSLSRWTGRGEVGYTF. The variable domain in full, completed from reference TRBV7-9 and TRBJ1-2, reads DTGVSQNPRHKITKRGQNVTFRCDPISEHNRLYWYRQTLGQGPEFLTYFQNEAQLEKSRLLSDRFSAERPKGSFSTLEIQRTEQGDSAMYLCASSLSRWTGRGEVGYTFGSGTRLTVV.

This clone came up a few times. The chain links TRBV6-4 to TRBJ2-2; a weak D match, TRBD1 (5 bases). The CDR3 spans 14 residues. Looked up from germline, CDR1 is MRHNA and CDR2 is SNTAGT. Trimming took off 6 bases at V and 2 bases at J, with 10 bases between the two ends. CDR3 residues: CASSPDRNTGELFF. DNA of the CDR3: TGTGCCAGCAGCCCCGACAGAAACACCGGGGAGCTGTTTTTT.

The CDR3 region is CASSSLSLTGGMTEAFF. The CDR3 DNA sequence: TGTGCCAGCAGTTCGCTATCCCTTACAGGGGGGATGACTGAAGCTTTCTTT. The chain has TRBV28 and TRBJ1-1, with 8 bases aligning to TRBD1. The ends lost 4 bases at V and 5 bases at J; junction bases unmatched: 15. Germline-derived CDR1 and CDR2 are MDHEN and SYDVKM. This CDR3 region has 17 residues.

The gene calls are TRBV10-3 and TRBJ2-3; maybe TRBD2 (6 bases). The CDR3 loop spans 14 amino acids. The germline gives CDR1 ENHRY, CDR2 SYGVKD. The V end was cut by 2 bases, the J end by 3 bases, with 9 bases between. The CDR3: CAISEGRETDTQYF. The CDR3 DNA follows: TGTGCCATCAGTGAGGGGCGGGAAACAGATACGCAGTATTTT.

This chain connects TRBV14 to TRBJ2-2, with 7 nucleotides matching TRBD1. Germline loops: CDR1 SGHDN, CDR2 FVKESK. The CDR3 spans 15 residues. J lost 4 bases, V lost 4 bases, and 6 bases had no gene match. CDR3 sequence (DNA): TGTGCCAGCAGCCCGCCGACAGGGAGCACCGGGGAGCTGTTTTTT. This sequence encodes CASSPPTGSTGELFF.

This clone was observed a few times. The gene calls are TRBV11-1 and TRBJ2-7; TRBD1 might be the D (5 bases). The CDR3 sequence is 15 residues long. The V gene's germline CDR1 is SGHAT and CDR2 FQDESV (reference sequence). V lost 3 bases and J 3 bases, leaving 15 bases between the germline ends. The CDR3 DNA reads TGTGCCAGCAGCTTTTCGAAGGACACCAACTACGAGCAGTACTTC. Translating gives CASSFSKDTNYEQYF.

The J gene is TRBJ2-7, the V gene TRBV19; 9 bases match TRBD1. The V gene's germline CDR1 is LNHDA and CDR2 SQIVND (reference sequence). The CDR3 totals 13 residues. The trim removed 9 bases at V and 2 bases at J, leaving 5 bases unmatched. CDR3 nucleotides: TGTGCCAGCACAGGGGGCTTCACCTACGAGCAGTACTTC. As protein: CASTGGFTYEQYF.

J is TRBJ1-3 and V is TRBV19; perhaps TRBD1 as D (6 bases). The CDR3 totals 15 residues. The V end was cut by 3 bases, the J end by 0 bases, with 9 bases between. CDR1 LNHDA and CDR2 SQIVND come from the germline V gene (reference sequence). The CDR3 is CASSIRQVSGNTIYF. CDR3 coding DNA: TGTGCCAGTAGTATCCGACAGGTCTCTGGAAACACCATATATTTT.